This T cell receptor (beta chain) appears in the sequencing data of a study of control samples from healthy donors and cancer patients. Turning to this clone: An end of the junction does not agree with germline; a read error may underlie this.

Germline V CDR1 and CDR2: SEHNR, FQNEAQ (reference sequence). The CDR3 loop spans 13 amino acids. Generated by immunoSEQ multiplex PCR, the TCRdb table keeps only in-frame clones and is missing some. The data contain 100,000 to 150,000 clones, 80% to 95% of them seen just once; the ten biggest clones take up 0.58%. The sample consisted of PBMCs. This receptor was taken from a man older than 75 with head and neck cancer. The genes are TRBV7-9 and TRBJ2-3; weak D call: TRBD2 (5 bases). CDR3 coding DNA: TGTGCCAGCAGGACTACGGAGGAGGATACGCGGTATTTT. The encoded protein is CASRTTEEDTRYF. Based on the CDR3 plus reference TRBV7-9 and TRBJ2-3, the full variable domain is DTGVSQNPRHKITKRGQNVTFRCDPISEHNRLYWYRQTLGQGPEFLTYFQNEAQLEKSRLLSDRFSAERPKGSFSTLEIQRTEQGDSAMYLCASRTTEEDTRYFGPGTRLTVL.